There are many counts of the clone carrying this T cell receptor beta chain. Its antigen is still unknown. The CDR3 runs to 18 residues. The germline CDR1 and CDR2 sequences are MGHRA and YSYEKL. V dropped 1 base and J dropped 6; count of bases not matched to a gene: 14. Template switching introduced a universal primer site, and the cDNA bore unique molecular identifiers. One entry per CDR3 protein results from TCRdb running MiXCR on the 5' RACE reads. The table shows 750,000 to 950,000 distinct CDR3 sequences, with approximately 13% occurring only once. The record originates from a study of identical twins. Broader study findings: Insertions were reduced in abundant cord blood beta clonotypes but not in memory repertoires.

The sample also formed part of further work on yellow fever vaccine responses in identical twins.

The material sequenced was PBMCs. The TCR originated in a woman younger than 30 in good health. The chain couples TRBV4-1 to TRBJ2-3; TRBD2 matches at 9 bases. CDR3 DNA sequence: TGCGCCAGCAGCCAAGTCGGTCTAGCGGGGAGGTTTGGGGATACGCAGTATTTT. Translating it yields CASSQVGLAGRFGDTQYF.